This entry lists 30 T cell receptor beta chains sequenced from one sample in a study of graft-versus-host responses after intestinal transplantation. Their target antigens are unknown. Sequencing used immunoSEQ multiplex PCR; TCRdb keeps in-frame clones, though not all of them. The repertoire consists of 130,000 or so clones, with around nine tenths occurring once and the leading ten covering roughly 0.19%. This material consisted of unstimulated CD4+ T cells sorted from spleen or lymph node cells, taken before intestinal transplant. The receptors were sampled from a human donor who received an intestinal transplant.

The chain has TRBV7-8 and TRBJ2-7; 9 bases fit TRBD2. Looked up from germline, CDR1 is SGHVS and CDR2 is FQNEAQ. This CDR3 spans 14 amino acids. After removal of 2 bases from V and 4 bases from J, the junction contained 3 bases not matched to a gene. The CDR3 sequence is CASSLKREAYEQYF. CDR3 DNA: TGTGCCAGCAGCTTAAAGCGGGAGGCTTACGAGCAGTACTTC.

This chain links TRBV9 with TRBJ2-7; D unresolved. Germline lookup yields CDR1 SGDLS and CDR2 YYNGEE. The CDR3 loop spans 12 amino acids. Trimming left V 0 bases short and J 3 bases short, with 4 bases between. The CDR3 protein is CASSVDNYEQYF. As DNA, the CDR3 is TGTGCCAGCAGCGTAGACAACTACGAGCAGTACTTC.

This rearrangement joins TRBV6-5 to TRBJ1-1; perhaps TRBD1 as D (5 bases). The germline CDR1 and CDR2 sequences are MNHEY and SVGAGI. This CDR3 contains 13 residues. Trimming shortened V by 2 bases and J by 1 base, and 5 bases separated the two germline ends. The CDR3 nucleotides read TGTGCCAGCAGTTACGGACAGAACACTGAAGCTTTCTTT. Protein: CASSYGQNTEAFF.

The rearrangement joins TRBV5-4 to TRBJ1-6; D not certain. The length of the CDR3 is 15 residues. Deletions cut 0 bases from V and 0 bases from J, with 4 bases between. Germline loops: CDR1 SGHNT, CDR2 YYREEE (reference sequence). The DNA for the CDR3 is TGTGCCAGCAGCTTGGGGGGCTCCTATAATTCACCCCTCCACTTT. This sequence encodes CASSLGGSYNSPLHF.

The V gene is TRBV19, the J gene TRBJ2-2, with a possible D match to TRBD1 (5 bases). The CDR3 extends over 14 amino acids. The V end was cut by 2 bases, the J end by 8 bases, with 12 bases between. CDR1 is LNHDA and CDR2 is SQIVND in the germline V gene (reference sequence). The CDR3 DNA is TGTGCCAGTAGTATAAATCTCGACAGAGGGGAGCTGTTTTTT. Translating gives CASSINLDRGELFF. Together with reference TRBV19 and TRBJ2-2, the CDR3 gives the full variable domain: DGGITQSPKYLFRKEGQNVTLSCEQNLNHDAMYWYRQDPGQGLRLIYYSQIVNDFQKGDIAEGYSVSREKKESFPLTVTSAQKNPTAFYLCASSINLDRGELFFGEGSRLTVL.

The J gene is TRBJ2-3, the V gene TRBV10-2, with 7 bases fitting TRBD1. CDR3 length: 12 residues. The V segment lost 4 bases and the J segment 14 bases; nucleotides outside the gene matches: 9. CDR1 and CDR2 from the germline V gene are WSHSY and SAAADI. The CDR3 loop reads CASSGQGQGGYF. The CDR3 coding sequence is TGCGCCAGCAGTGGACAGGGCCAAGGAGGGTATTTT.

CDR3 loop: CASSTAGLAAYEQYF. As DNA, the CDR3 is TGTGCCAGCAGCACGGCGGGACTAGCGGCTTACGAGCAGTACTTC. The chain links TRBV11-2 to TRBJ2-7, with TRBD2 identical over 11 bases. CDR1 and CDR2 from the germline V gene are SGHAT and FQNNGV. The V and J ends lost 5 bases and 4 bases, in that order; junction bases with no gene match: 7. The CDR3 length is 15 residues.

This clone was seen once. The rearrangement joins TRBV28 to TRBJ2-7; tentatively, D is TRBD2 (6 bases). The germline V and J ends were trimmed by 3 bases and 3 bases, with 9 bases remaining between them. The CDR3 runs to 13 residues. In germline, CDR1 is MDHEN, CDR2 SYDVKM. CDR3 coding DNA: TGTGCCAGCAGTTTGGCGGGGTACTACGAGCAGTACTTC. Its translation is CASSLAGYYEQYF.

A single count supports this clone. The chain is built from TRBV4-2 and TRBJ2-7, with a possible D match to TRBD2 (5 bases). Trimming removed 0 bases at V and 0 bases at J, with 9 bases between. This CDR3 is 15 amino acids long. Germline V gene data show CDR1 as LGHNA and CDR2 as YNFKEQ. The CDR3 DNA reads TGTGCCAGCAGCCAAGATGAGGGAAGCTCCTACGAGCAGTACTTC. Translating it yields CASSQDEGSSYEQYF.

Comment on this clone: The same CDR3 also results from other DNA sequences found in this sample. This chain connects TRBV19 to TRBJ1-2; 8 bases are a match to TRBD1. The J segment lost 8 bases and the V segment lost 2 bases, leaving 4 bases of the junction unmatched. Germline V lookup: CDR1 LNHDA, CDR2 SQIVND (reference sequence). The CDR3 spans 13 residues. CDR3 nucleotides: TGTGCCAGTAGTATACAGGGGGCTAGAGGCTACACCTTC. Its translation: CASSIQGARGYTF.

V and J are TRBV29-1 and TRBJ2-7; D possibly corresponds to TRBD1 (5 bases). The V end lost 7 bases, the J end lost 3 bases, and 25 bases lay between the germline ends. The CDR3 sequence is 16 residues long. Germline CDR1 SQVTM, CDR2 ANQGSEA. CDR3: CSAPTVGAGPYYEQYF. The CDR3 DNA is TGCAGCGCTCCCACCGTAGGTGCAGGGCCTTACTACGAGCAGTACTTC.

The gene calls are TRBV7-3 and TRBJ1-5; D unresolved. The CDR3 runs 16 residues. The germline V gene has CDR1 SGHTA and CDR2 FQGTGA. Trimming took off 3 bases at V and 0 bases at J, with 12 bases between the two ends. The CDR3 DNA reads TGTGCCAGCAGCTTTGGCAGTACTCATAGCAATCAGCCCCAGCATTTT. This encodes CASSFGSTHSNQPQHF.

This CDR3 reads CASSFEKMGEQYF. CDR3 in DNA: TGTGCCAGCAGCTTCGAGAAGATGGGCGAGCAGTACTTC. The chain has TRBV7-7 and TRBJ2-7, with D hard to call. The CDR3 consists of 13 residues. The germline V gene has CDR1 SSHAT and CDR2 FNYEAQ (reference sequence). Trimming removed 3 bases at V and 6 bases at J, with 12 bases between. Full variable domain (rest looked up from reference TRBV7-7 and TRBJ2-7): GAGVSQSPRYKVTKRGQDVTLRCDPISSHATLYWYQQALGQGPEFLTYFNYEAQPDKSGLPSDRFSAERPEGSISTLTIQRTEQRDSAMYRCASSFEKMGEQYFGPGTRLTVT.

The chain employs TRBV28 and TRBJ1-5, with 11 bases that match TRBD1. V lost 5 bases and J lost 0; bases outside the gene matches: 12. Germline assignment: CDR1 MDHEN and CDR2 SYDVKM. There are 19 residues in the CDR3. The CDR3 loop is CASSDRDRGRLYSNQPQHF. In DNA form, the CDR3 reads TGTGCCAGCAGTGACCGGGACAGGGGGAGACTCTATAGCAATCAGCCCCAGCATTTT.

The chain couples TRBV6-1 to TRBJ1-5; no clear D gene. The germline V gene has CDR1 MNHNS and CDR2 SASEGT. The CDR3 has 13 amino acids. Trimming cost V 4 bases and J 4 bases, with 8 bases left between them. In DNA, the CDR3 is TGTGCCAGCAGTGTCGAGGCGAATCAGCCCCAGCATTTT. This codes for CASSVEANQPQHF.

This chain links TRBV28 with TRBJ2-2; 9 positions match TRBD1. CDR1 and CDR2 from the germline V gene are MDHEN and SYDVKM. V lost 10 bases, J lost 5 bases, and 8 bases stayed unmatched. There are 14 residues in the CDR3. The CDR3 spells CATKSGTGTGELFF. The CDR3 DNA reads as TGTGCCACTAAATCCGGGACAGGGACCGGGGAGCTGTTTTTT.

The chain employs TRBV4-1 and TRBJ2-3, with D possibly being TRBD2 (6 bases). The ends were cut back, 0 bases at V and 0 bases at J, with 10 bases in the middle. The CDR3 sequence is 16 residues long. Germline loops: CDR1 MGHRA, CDR2 YSYEKL. The CDR3 reads CASSQEKGLSTDTQYF. The CDR3 nucleotides read TGCGCCAGCAGCCAAGAGAAGGGACTTAGCACAGATACGCAGTATTTT.

The chain combines TRBV7-2 with TRBJ1-1; maybe TRBD1 (6 bases). Germline V gene sequence: CDR1 SGHTA, CDR2 FQGNSA. CDR3 size: 12 residues. V gave up 4 bases and J gave up 7 bases, with 10 bases separating them. The CDR3 here is CASSSGGVEAFF. CDR3 bases: TGTGCCAGCAGCTCCGGGGGCGTTGAAGCTTTCTTT.

The chain combines TRBV7-2 with TRBJ2-1; 8 bases map to TRBD1. This CDR3 is built from 15 residues. V dropped 5 bases and J dropped 4; count of bases not matched to a gene: 7. The germline gives CDR1 SGHTA, CDR2 FQGNSA. In nucleotides, the CDR3 is TGTGCCAGCAGCCAGTCAGGGGGCGAATACAATGAGCAGTTCTTC. Protein sequence: CASSQSGGEYNEQFF.

This clone has a single count. The chain recombines TRBV18 with TRBJ1-1, with 9 nucleotides matching TRBD1. CDR1 and CDR2 from the germline V gene are KGHSH and LQKENI. This CDR3 is 17 amino acids long. The V segment lost 6 bases and the J segment 5 bases; nucleotides outside the gene matches: 16. DNA of the CDR3: TGTGCCAGCTCCCCCCTCGAGGGGACAGGGACTACTACTGAAGCTTTCTTT. Protein product: CASSPLEGTGTTTEAFF.

The chain uses TRBV5-1 and TRBJ2-3; D is perhaps TRBD2 (5 bases). The CDR3 extends over 13 amino acids. The V gene lost 8 bases and the J gene lost 2 bases, with 12 bases spanning the gap. CDR1 is SGHRS, CDR2 YFSETQ, per germline. CDR3 nucleotides: TGCGCCAGTTCCGGACTTACCACAGATACGCAGTATTTT. Protein sequence: CASSGLTTDTQYF.

This chain joins TRBV2 and TRBJ2-2; no definite D call. In germline, CDR1 is SNHLY, CDR2 FYNNEI. CDR3 length: 14 residues. V lost 6 bases and J 5 bases, leaving 13 bases between the germline ends. The CDR3 loop is CASSAAGVTGELFF. The CDR3 bases are TGTGCCAGCAGCGCAGCAGGTGTAACCGGGGAGCTGTTTTTT.

V usage is TRBV7-3 and J usage is TRBJ2-1; TRBD1 might be the D (6 bases). With 5 bases removed from V and 6 bases from J, the gap between germline ends came to 17 bases. The germline V gene encodes CDR1 SGHTA and CDR2 FQGTGA. The CDR3 runs to 15 residues. This chain's CDR3 is CASSPVGGRFNEQFF. CDR3 coding DNA: TGTGCCAGCAGCCCAGTTGGGGGCCGTTTCAATGAGCAGTTCTTC.

V usage is TRBV18 and J usage is TRBJ1-1, with D unclear. The CDR3 sequence is 15 residues long. Germline values: CDR1 KGHSH, CDR2 LQKENI. Trimming shortened V by 1 base and J by 0 bases, and 9 bases separated the two germline ends. The DNA of the CDR3 is TGTGCCAGCTCACCACGATTTGAGGTGAACACTGAAGCTTTCTTT. Protein: CASSPRFEVNTEAFF.

The V and J genes are TRBV4-2 and TRBJ1-2; unclear D gene. Trimming cost V 0 bases and J 8 bases, with 13 bases left between them. The CDR3 has 14 residues. Looked up from germline, CDR1 is LGHNA and CDR2 is YNFKEQ. The CDR3 is CASSQDSDITGYTF. CDR3 coding DNA: TGTGCCAGCAGCCAAGACTCCGACATAACCGGCTACACCTTC.

This rearrangement joins TRBV7-2 to TRBJ2-5, with TRBD2 matching over 8 bases. The last part of the DNA fits TRBJ2-7 better; the J call may be wrong. Germline V lookup: CDR1 SGHTA, CDR2 FQGNSA. The CDR3 contains 14 residues. CDR3 nucleotide sequence: TGTGCCAGCAGCTATAGCGGGACCTCCTACGAGCAGTACTTC. Encoded protein: CASSYSGTSYEQYF.

The gene calls are TRBV28 and TRBJ1-5, with D perhaps TRBD1 (5 bases). V was trimmed by 8 bases and J by 4 bases, leaving 15 bases between them. CDR1 is MDHEN and CDR2 is SYDVKM in the germline V gene. This CDR3 has 14 residues. CDR3 bases: TGTGCCAGCCTAAGCAGGGTTGGAAATCAGCCCCAGCATTTT. It yields the protein CASLSRVGNQPQHF.

V gene TRBV28 combines with J gene TRBJ2-1; D is tentatively TRBD1 or TRBD2 (6 bases each). Germline assignment: CDR1 MDHEN and CDR2 SYDVKM. The V end was cut by 6 bases, the J end by 1 base, with 16 bases between. The CDR3 runs 16 residues. Here the CDR3 reads CASSLGGSNSYNEQFF. CDR3 sequence (DNA): TGTGCCAGCAGCCTCGGGGGCAGTAATTCCTACAATGAGCAGTTCTTC.

This chain links TRBV19 with TRBJ2-3; TRBD2 is a possible D gene (5 bases). V lost 3 bases, J lost 4 bases, and 17 bases lay in between. CDR3 length: 16 residues. The germline V gene has CDR1 LNHDA and CDR2 SQIVND (reference sequence). CDR3 coding DNA: TGTGCCAGTAGTATTAGAGGGCGCCTAGCATCAGATACGCAGTATTTT. Translating gives CASSIRGRLASDTQYF.

The V gene is TRBV2, the J gene TRBJ2-5, with a tentative D call TRBD1 (5 bases). CDR1 SNHLY and CDR2 FYNNEI come from the germline V gene. V dropped 4 bases and J dropped 2 bases, with 8 bases sitting between them. CDR3 length: 13 amino acids. CDR3 nucleotides: TGTGCCAGCAGTGGAAAGGGGCAAGAGACCCAGTACTTC. It translates to CASSGKGQETQYF.